These 10 T cell receptor beta chains originate from one sample sequenced in a study of PD-1 blockade in mismatch repair-deficient tumors. Sequenced by immunoSEQ multiplex PCR; TCRdb stores in-frame clones only, minus some. The top ten clones hold about 0.88% of a sample with roughly 9,000 clones, 85% to 90% of them seen once. Sequencing was performed on PBMCs, taken just under 47 weeks after starting pembrolizumab. Receptor source: an adult with mismatch repair-deficient cancer.

This clone was detected only a few times. This sequence joins TRBV27 and TRBJ2-7, with D possibly TRBD1 on 6 matching bases. The CDR3 is 13 amino acids. Deletions cut 6 bases from V and 4 bases from J, with 13 bases between. CDR1 is MNHEY and CDR2 is SMNVEV in the germline V gene (reference sequence). The CDR3 DNA follows: TGTGCCAGCAGACCCGGGACAATTTACGAGCAGTACTTC. The encoded protein is CASRPGTIYEQYF.

This chain links TRBV7-2 with TRBJ2-4; D unresolved. The CDR3 is made up of 15 amino acids. Germline V lookup: CDR1 SGHTA, CDR2 FQGNSA. V was trimmed by 1 base and J by 6 bases, leaving 13 bases between them. CDR3 bases: TGTGCCAGCAGCTTAGTCTACCAAATGCTAAACATTCAGTACTTC. Encoded protein: CASSLVYQMLNIQYF.

The chain recombines TRBV28 with TRBJ1-2, with 12 bases lining up with TRBD1. The CDR3 runs 15 residues. After removal of 5 bases from V and 4 bases from J, the junction contained 5 bases not matched to a gene. The V gene's germline CDR1 is MDHEN and CDR2 SYDVKM. CDR3 sequence (DNA): TGTGCCAGCAGTCCCGGGACAGGGGGCATCTATGGCTACACCTTC. Protein sequence: CASSPGTGGIYGYTF.

The rearrangement joins TRBV28 to TRBJ2-4; D unresolved. The V end was cut by 3 bases, the J end by 1 base, with 10 bases between. The CDR3 is 15 residues long. CDR1 is MDHEN and CDR2 is SYDVKM in the germline V gene. CDR3 nucleotide sequence: TGTGCCAGCAGTTTTTCGTCTACGGCCAAAAACATTCAGTACTTC. Its protein is CASSFSSTAKNIQYF.

Details on this clone: The sample contains more than one DNA sequence encoding this CDR3. The genes are TRBV29-1 and TRBJ2-1; possible D gene TRBD2, 7 bases. The CDR3 covers 16 residues. Germline V gene sequence: CDR1 SQVTM, CDR2 ANQGSEA. The germline V and J ends were trimmed by 6 bases and 0 bases, with 18 bases remaining between them. The CDR3 DNA reads as TGCAGCGTGGGGGGGTTTACAGGGTTCTCCTACAATGAGCAGTTCTTC. Its translation: CSVGGFTGFSYNEQFF.

The count of this clone is one. The rearrangement joins TRBV9 to TRBJ1-3, with D maybe TRBD1 (5 bases). Trimming took 0 bases from V and 1 from J, leaving 8 bases between them. Germline-derived CDR1 and CDR2 are SGDLS and YYNGEE. The CDR3 consists of 15 residues. The CDR3 reads CASSVVGGSGNTIYF. In nucleotides, the CDR3 is TGTGCCAGCAGCGTAGTCGGGGGATCTGGAAACACCATATATTTT.

The rearrangement links TRBV28 to TRBJ1-6; no clear D gene. Trimming took 5 bases from V and 0 from J, leaving 14 bases between them. This CDR3 is 17 amino acids long. Germline loops: CDR1 MDHEN, CDR2 SYDVKM. CDR3 nucleotide sequence: TGTGCCAGCAGTCTCACGTTTCCCAGCTCCTATAATTCACCCCTCCACTTT. Amino acid sequence: CASSLTFPSSYNSPLHF.

This chain uses TRBV30 with TRBJ1-6, with TRBD1 identical over 7 bases. Germline CDR1 is GTSNPN and CDR2 is SVGIG (reference sequence). V lost 5 bases to trimming and J lost 3 bases; unmatched junction nucleotides: 10. This CDR3 comprises 16 residues. The CDR3 here is CAWGHRQGLYNSPLHF. In DNA form, the CDR3 reads TGTGCCTGGGGGCATAGACAGGGACTCTATAATTCACCCCTCCACTTT.

This chain uses TRBV4-1 with TRBJ2-7, with TRBD2 identical over 11 bases. The CDR3 has 15 amino acids. CDR1 is MGHRA, CDR2 YSYEKL, per germline. The V and J ends lost 4 bases and 1 base, in that order; junction bases with no gene match: 3. CDR3 residues: CASSRRLAGSYEQYF. The CDR3 bases are TGCGCCAGCAGCCGGCGACTAGCGGGATCCTACGAGCAGTACTTC.

This clone was counted a single time. This rearrangement joins TRBV12-5 to TRBJ1-1; 9 bases fit TRBD1. From germline, CDR1 is LGHNT and CDR2 FRNRAP. The junction had 3 bases not matched to a gene; V was cut back by 6 bases and J by 1 base. This CDR3 contains 14 residues. The CDR3 is CASGRQGGNTEAFF. CDR3 nucleotides: TGTGCTAGTGGACGACAGGGGGGGAACACTGAAGCTTTCTTT.